Presented here are 15 T cell receptor beta chains from one specimen sequenced in a study of human T cells and chemical hapten exposure. TCRdb re-derived calls from the RACE reads in MiXCR, one entry per CDR3 protein. The profile shows around 120,000 distinct CDR3 sequences, about 12% of them singletons. Time point indicated: patch test 1, 2 weeks after DPC sensitization. This sample's treatment: therapeutic diphenylcyclopropenone sensitization with weekly scalp DPC. Sample: whole blood, taken in connection with sensitization to the hapten diphenylcyclopropenone (DPC). These receptor sequences come from a woman between 45 and 60 years old with alopecia areata. Some clones in this sample may be carry-over from other donors' samples.

This clonotype was seen many times. The rearrangement joins TRBV29-1 to TRBJ2-1; 7 bases map to TRBD1. The CDR3 spans 14 residues. The germline V gene has CDR1 SQVTM and CDR2 ANQGSEA. Germline trimming cut 6 bases from V and 2 bases from J; bases unmatched to any gene: 7. CDR3 residues: CSVTTGATYNEQFF. CDR3 sequence (DNA): TGCAGCGTGACCACAGGGGCAACCTACAATGAGCAGTTCTTC.

There are many counts of this clonotype. The genes are TRBV28 and TRBJ1-5, with a possible D match to TRBD1 (6 bases). CDR1 MDHEN and CDR2 SYDVKM come from the germline V gene. The V gene lost 5 bases and the J gene lost 11 bases, with 13 bases spanning the gap. The CDR3 is made up of 12 amino acids. The CDR3 spells CASSPTTGTQHF. The CDR3 DNA reads as TGTGCCAGCAGTCCAACTACAGGGACCCAGCATTTT.

This clonotype was observed many times. The rearrangement links TRBV3-1 to TRBJ2-7; the match to TRBD1 covers 8 bases. With 0 bases clipped from V and 6 bases from J, the junction kept 7 bases outside the gene matches. The CDR3 totals 15 residues. Germline CDR1 and CDR2: LGHDT and YNNKEL (reference sequence). The CDR3, as DNA: TGTGCCAGCAGCCAAGATTGGCAGGGGGCGGGCGAGCAGTACTTC. Translating it yields CASSQDWQGAGEQYF.

This clonotype was detected many times. The V and J genes are TRBV12-3 or TRBV12-4 and TRBJ1-1; possible D gene TRBD1, 5 bases. The CDR3 consists of 15 residues. The V gene lost 6 bases and the J gene lost 1 base, with 15 bases spanning the gap. Here the CDR3 reads CASRDWERGNTEAFF. The DNA for the CDR3 is TGTGCCAGCAGAGATTGGGAAAGGGGGAACACTGAAGCTTTCTTT.

This clonotype came up many times. The J gene is TRBJ1-4, the V gene TRBV7-9; D is uncertain. The CDR3 has 14 residues. Per germline, CDR1 SEHNR and CDR2 FQNEAQ (reference sequence). The V end lost 2 bases, the J end lost 3 bases, and 7 bases lay between the germline ends. In nucleotides, the CDR3 is TGTGCCAGCAGCTTACTGGTGGCTAATGAAAAACTGTTTTTT. This encodes CASSLLVANEKLFF.

Note on this clonotype: A single base separates this from a much larger clone, so it may be a read error. The chain employs TRBV18 and TRBJ1-1, with a weak D call TRBD1 (5 bases). CDR3 length equals 15 residues. Germline CDR1 and CDR2: KGHSH and LQKENI. CDR3 DNA sequence: TGTGTCAGCTCACCGCGGACAAGCATGAACACTGAAGCTTTCTTT. Translation gives CVSSPRTSMNTEAFF.

V usage is TRBV5-3 and J usage is TRBJ1-1, with D possibly matching TRBD1 (5 bases). TRBV5-3 is an open reading frame, and its role is uncertain. The CDR3 has 14 residues. V gave up 4 bases and J gave up 5 bases, with 15 bases separating them. The CDR3, as DNA: TGTGCCAGAAGCAGTCAGGGTATTCGGACTGAAGCTTTCTTT. This gives the protein CARSSQGIRTEAFF.

The chain has TRBV5-4 and TRBJ2-5, with D possibly TRBD2 on 6 matching bases. The CDR3 consists of 15 residues. V dropped 2 bases and J dropped 0 bases, with 11 bases sitting between them. CDR1 SGHNT and CDR2 YYREEE come from the germline V gene (reference sequence). This CDR3 is CASSLAGVYQETQYF. In nucleotides, the CDR3 is TGTGCCAGCAGCTTAGCGGGCGTGTACCAAGAGACCCAGTACTTC.

In its sample, this clonotype was seen many times. CDR3 loop: CASSTPGGPGLAGMDTQYF. Here the CDR3 DNA reads TGTGCCAGTAGTACCCCCGGGGGGCCCGGACTAGCGGGAATGGATACGCAGTATTTT. The V and J genes are TRBV19 and TRBJ2-3, with 12 bases matching TRBD2. CDR1 LNHDA and CDR2 SQIVND come from the germline V gene (reference sequence). J was trimmed by 6 bases and V by 4 bases; bases with no gene match: 17. The CDR3 has 19 amino acids.

This clonotype was seen many times. This chain's CDR3 is CASSPRQGPKLQQYF. The CDR3 region has the DNA TGTGCCAGCAGCCCCAGACAGGGGCCGAAGTTACAGCAGTACTTC. The rearrangement joins TRBV7-8 to TRBJ2-7, with TRBD1 matching 8 bases. The length of the CDR3 is 15 residues. Germline V CDR1 and CDR2: SGHVS, FQNEAQ. J gave up 8 bases and V 5 bases, and 14 bases lay outside the gene matches.

V gene TRBV20-1 combines with J gene TRBJ2-7; D possibly corresponds to TRBD1 (5 bases). The CDR3 totals 11 residues. V lost 4 bases and J 4 bases, leaving 8 bases between the germline ends. Germline CDR1 is DFQATT and CDR2 is SNEGSKA (reference sequence). The CDR3, as DNA: TGCAGTGCTAAGGGGCGATACGAGCAGTACTTC. This translates into CSAKGRYEQYF.

There are a few counts of this clonotype. The J gene is TRBJ2-2, the V gene TRBV29-1, with 8 bases lining up with TRBD1. Looked up from germline, CDR1 is SQVTM and CDR2 is ANQGSEA. The V and J ends lost 5 bases and 0 bases, in that order; junction bases with no gene match: 2. This CDR3 is built from 14 residues. CDR3 DNA: TGCAGCGTTCGGGACAGGACGAACACCGGGGAGCTGTTTTTT. This codes for CSVRDRTNTGELFF.

The chain employs TRBV6-1 and TRBJ1-1; 7 bases fit TRBD1. The CDR3 extends over 13 amino acids. Germline loops: CDR1 MNHNS, CDR2 SASEGT. After removal of 7 bases from V and 1 base from J, the junction contained 3 bases not matched to a gene. Here the CDR3 DNA reads TGTGCCAGCATGGCAGGGGGGAACACTGAAGCTTTCTTT. Protein sequence: CASMAGGNTEAFF.

This clonotype was counted only a few times. This chain joins TRBV29-1 and TRBJ2-3; a possible D gene is TRBD2 (5 bases). From germline, CDR1 is SQVTM and CDR2 ANQGSEA. V lost 2 bases, J lost 4 bases, and 13 bases lay in between. The CDR3 is 14 amino acids. In DNA form, the CDR3 reads TGCAGCGTTGAATCGGGGAGTGGTCCAGATACGCAGTATTTT. This codes for CSVESGSGPDTQYF.

This clonotype was detected ten times or more. The chain joins TRBV20-1 to TRBJ2-7; D tentatively reads TRBD1 or TRBD2 (5 bases each). The germline V and J ends were trimmed by 6 bases and 5 bases, with 26 bases remaining between them. In germline, CDR1 is DFQATT, CDR2 SNEGSKA (reference sequence). This CDR3 contains 16 residues. The chain's CDR3 is CSALGLRLNFGNEQYF. The CDR3 DNA is TGCAGTGCCCTGGGGCTACGACTTAACTTCGGGAACGAGCAGTACTTC.